This paragraph reports one T cell receptor (beta chain). Its antigen is undetermined. The CDR3 has 13 amino acids. From germline, CDR1 is DFQATT and CDR2 SNEGSKA (reference sequence). A second PCR of about 7 to 11 cycles used a sample-barcoded 5' primer and a J-beta primer mix. TCRdb reprocessed the 5' RACE reads with MiXCR, giving one entry per CDR3 protein. The sample consists of about 1.4 million distinct CDR3 sequences, around 59% of them appearing once. This entry is derived from a study of blood T cells in healthy people across ages. Overall study findings and caveats: Any conclusive comparison of naive versus antigen-experienced cells was prevented by using unsorted PBMCs.

The rearrangement uses TRBV20-1 and TRBJ2-7, with a tentative D call TRBD2 (6 bases). Matching the DNA end better, TRBJ2-5 makes the J call doubtful. Specimen: blood. This clonotype was sampled from a young man in good health. CDR3 sequence reads: CSAGEVAKETQYF. The CDR3 DNA is TGCAGTGCTGGGGAGGTAGCGAAGGAGACCCAGTACTTC.